Listed below are T cell receptor beta chains from one sample, sequenced in a study of shared clonotypes between healthy human individuals. Here immunoSEQ multiplex PCR was the method, and the copy in TCRdb shows in-frame clones only, minus some. The sample lists some 2 million clones, over 85% occurring once. Sequencing was performed on naive CD8+ T cells sorted from blood. These receptors originate from a young man in good health. CDR3s include the opening cysteine and the closing phenylalanine or tryptophan. Each record gives: J gene, V gene, CDR3 protein.

TRBJ2-2,TRBV27,CASSFSGELFF
TRBJ2-1,TRBV30,CAWSRAGYNEQFF
TRBJ2-7,TRBV4-3,CASSQALASYEQYF
TRBJ2-7,TRBV2,CASSHAGTGSYEQYF
TRBJ1-4,TRBV13,CASSSRGRGNEKLFF
TRBJ2-7,TRBV5-6,CASSLGSSYEQYF
TRBJ2-1,TRBV10-3,CAISLAGTQGVNEQFF
TRBJ2-7,TRBV9,CASSPGDYFYEQYF
TRBJ2-7,TRBV29-1,CSVEGAQGVSQSYEQYF
TRBJ2-7,TRBV27,CASRPITGAYEQYF
TRBJ2-1,TRBV27,CASSFGGRNEQFF
TRBJ2-3,TRBV28,CASSLFPGTGTDTQYF
TRBJ2-5,TRBV4-1,CASSLGSPGETQYF
TRBJ2-7,TRBV5-4,CASSPGQESYEQYF
TRBJ2-7,TRBV6-1,CASSEGGALYEQYF
TRBJ2-5,TRBV30,CAQAGGMTQYF
TRBJ1-4,TRBV7-6,CASSLGLREKLFF
TRBJ2-1,TRBV13,CASRLSGSSYNEQFF
TRBJ1-4,TRBV7-9,CASSLAEKEGGKLFF
TRBJ1-1,TRBV11-2,CASSPRQGRVLAFF
TRBJ1-2,TRBV15,CATGGDGFNYGYTF
TRBJ2-5,TRBV2,CASKTKDARPFRRKETQYF
TRBJ2-1,TRBV6-5,CASSPLAGGHNEQFF
TRBJ2-7,TRBV7-2,CASSYRDRGFYEQYF
TRBJ1-6,TRBV11-2,CASSLGQGHSPLHF
TRBJ2-3,TRBV9,CASSDPLAGAEYDTQYF
TRBJ2-5,TRBV7-3,CASSSAISGESKETQYF
TRBJ2-5,TRBV4-1,CASSQDGHATQYF
TRBJ2-7,TRBV6-5,CASSYAGLPYEQYF
TRBJ1-4,TRBV11-2,CASSLEGSVRNEKLFF
TRBJ1-1,TRBV7-8,CASSPWTGPHTEAFF
TRBJ2-3,TRBV27,CASKTTSGGADTQYF
TRBJ2-4,TRBV6-1,CASSDPGNLAKNIQYF
TRBJ2-3,TRBV6-1,CASSEEFFSTDTQYF
TRBJ1-1,TRBV5-6,CASSPFHWGRETEAFF
TRBJ1-2,TRBV29-1,CSVEFGTAYGYTF
TRBJ1-2,TRBV6-5,CASRTGGENYGYTF
TRBJ2-2,TRBV7-6,CASSLVTHVAAAGELFF
TRBJ2-7,TRBV30,CAWNPGTESYEQYF
TRBJ2-4,TRBV27,CASSWDRGDIQYF
TRBJ1-1,TRBV13,CASSPGQGYPEAFF
TRBJ2-2,TRBV11-3,CASSLDVSETNTGELFF
TRBJ2-7,TRBV21-1,CASSTLEQGLDEQYF
TRBJ2-1,TRBV9,CASSETSGDYNEQFF
TRBJ2-7,TRBV27,CASSPLARPYEQYF
TRBJ1-2,TRBV7-6,CASSPGGEWGYTF
TRBJ2-2,TRBV10-1,CASSFYRVGGELFF
TRBJ2-5,TRBV5-6,CASSLGGGETQYF
TRBJ2-7,TRBV5-4,CASSSRDRGDEQYF
TRBJ1-5,TRBV5-8,CASSSSTELNQPQHF